The 21 T cell receptor beta chains below were found in one sample sequenced in a study of T cell responses to AZD1222 COVID-19 vaccine. Profiling relied on immunoSEQ multiplex PCR, and the TCRdb table lists in-frame clones only, not all of them. Among around 140,000 clones listed, more than 70% were seen once. Sequenced material: peripheral blood, taken on day 0 of AZD1222 vaccination. Source of these receptors: an adult in good health.

V is TRBV4-2 and J is TRBJ1-5; D might be TRBD1 (6 bases). The CDR3 consists of 17 residues. Between the trimmed V and J ends, which lost 3 bases and 2 bases, there was a span of 17 bases. Per the germline V gene, CDR1 is LGHNA and CDR2 is YNFKEQ. The chain's CDR3 is CASSQPGTTLRNQPQHF. The CDR3 DNA sequence: TGTGCCAGCAGCCAGCCAGGGACAACCCTCCGCAATCAGCCCCAGCATTTT.

This clone has only one observation. This chain connects TRBV7-9 to TRBJ2-1, with a possible D match to TRBD1 (5 bases). The CDR3 runs to 11 residues. Germline V lookup: CDR1 SEHNR, CDR2 FQNEAQ (reference sequence). Between the trimmed V and J ends, which lost 9 bases and 9 bases, there was a span of 12 bases. CDR3 DNA: TGTGCCAGGCCCCTTGGGGCTGAGCAGTTCTTC. Translating gives CARPLGAEQFF.

J is TRBJ1-4 and V is TRBV4-1, with 8 bases identical to TRBD1. Germline V gene data show CDR1 as MGHRA and CDR2 as YSYEKL. This CDR3 is built from 17 residues. V dropped 0 bases and J dropped 7; count of bases not matched to a gene: 10. Here the CDR3 reads CASSQDGDRGPSEKLFF. CDR3 in DNA: TGCGCCAGCAGCCAAGATGGAGACAGGGGACCTAGTGAAAAACTGTTTTTT.

V is TRBV7-8 and J is TRBJ1-2, with TRBD1 identical over 7 bases. Germline values: CDR1 SGHVS, CDR2 FQNEAQ. The CDR3 has 14 residues. Germline trimming cut 2 bases from V and 5 bases from J; bases unmatched to any gene: 5. CDR3 protein: CASSLSGTAYGYTF. DNA for the CDR3: TGTGCCAGCAGCTTATCCGGGACAGCTTATGGCTACACCTTC.

The V and J genes are TRBV7-2 and TRBJ2-1; TRBD2 agrees at 7 bases. This CDR3 region has 16 residues. V was pared by 1 base and J by 3 bases, with 6 bases of the junction left unmatched. Germline V lookup: CDR1 SGHTA, CDR2 FQGNSA. The CDR3 sequence: CASSLVPGLSYNEQFF. The CDR3 nucleotides read TGTGCCAGCAGCTTAGTGCCGGGACTAAGCTACAATGAGCAGTTCTTC.

The chain links TRBV18 to TRBJ2-7, with 11 bases matching TRBD2. There are 15 residues in the CDR3. With 3 bases clipped from V and 2 bases from J, the junction kept 3 bases outside the gene matches. The germline V gene encodes CDR1 KGHSH and CDR2 LQKENI. The CDR3 sequence is CASSPTSGGPYEQYF. CDR3 in DNA: TGTGCCAGCTCACCCACTAGCGGGGGACCCTACGAGCAGTACTTC.

This sequence joins TRBV6-1 and TRBJ1-5; D unresolved. Trimming left V 4 bases short and J 1 base short, with 17 bases between. Germline values: CDR1 MNHNS, CDR2 SASEGT. This CDR3 spans 17 amino acids. Here the CDR3 reads CASSVNPALWSNQPQHF. CDR3 DNA sequence: TGTGCCAGCAGTGTCAATCCGGCCCTTTGGAGCAATCAGCCCCAGCATTTT.

This clone is deemed large. The chain carries TRBV18 and TRBJ2-1, with D perhaps TRBD1 (5 bases). The germline V gene has CDR1 KGHSH and CDR2 LQKENI. With 3 bases removed from V and 3 bases from J, the gap between germline ends came to 9 bases. The CDR3 runs to 14 residues. CDR3 region: CASSPQGYYNEQFF. The DNA of the CDR3 is TGTGCCAGCTCACCCCAGGGATACTACAATGAGCAGTTCTTC.

The chain uses TRBV12-2 and TRBJ2-5; no DNA check was done on the table's D call, TRBD1. TRBV12-2 is described as a pseudogene. The CDR3 has 16 residues. CDR3 sequence: CASRRKSQGRRETQYF. CDR3 DNA: TGTGCAAGTCGTCGAAAATCACAGGGGCGACGGGAGACCCAGTACTTC.

The V and J genes are TRBV7-6 and TRBJ2-3, with 11 bases that match TRBD2. V was pared by 3 bases and J by 5 bases, with 4 bases of the junction left unmatched. CDR1 is SGHVS and CDR2 is FNYEAQ in the germline V gene. The CDR3 is made up of 15 amino acids. As DNA, the CDR3 is TGTGCCAGCAGCTTTCTAGCGGGGGGCCGAGATACGCAGTATTTT. Translating it yields CASSFLAGGRDTQYF.

As DNA, the CDR3 is TGTGCCAGCAGTGATCCGGGACTAGCGGGAGCCACCGGGGAGCTGTTTTTT. Its protein is CASSDPGLAGATGELFF. This chain links TRBV2 with TRBJ2-2; 14 bases are a match to TRBD2. The CDR3 extends over 17 amino acids. The germline V gene encodes CDR1 SNHLY and CDR2 FYNNEI. The J segment lost 4 bases and the V segment lost 3 bases, leaving 4 bases of the junction unmatched.

The chain carries TRBV2 and TRBJ1-6, with D perhaps matching TRBD1 (6 bases). Germline CDR1 SNHLY, CDR2 FYNNEI. The length of the CDR3 is 13 residues. V was trimmed by 7 bases and J by 7 bases, leaving 11 bases between them. The CDR3 region has the DNA TGTGCCAGCATCCGGGACATCAATTCACCCCTCCACTTT. This codes for CASIRDINSPLHF.

This clone was recorded only once. This sequence joins TRBV28 and TRBJ2-2; 16 bases line up with TRBD2. Trimming took 8 bases from V and 2 from J; bases not matched to a gene: 2. Germline V gene data show CDR1 as MDHEN and CDR2 as SYDVKM. The CDR3 consists of 16 residues. The DNA for the CDR3 is TGTGCCAGCGGGACTAGCGGGAGGGCCAACACCGGGGAGCTGTTTTTT. This sequence encodes CASGTSGRANTGELFF.

The count of this clone is one. This rearrangement joins TRBV7-6 to TRBJ2-3; 7 bases agree with TRBD1. V lost 1 base and J lost 2; bases outside the gene matches: 6. The CDR3 is 16 amino acids. Germline lookup yields CDR1 SGHVS and CDR2 FNYEAQ. CDR3 nucleotide sequence: TGTGCCAGCAGCTTAGGCTCCAGGGGGACCACAGATACGCAGTATTTT. Translation gives CASSLGSRGTTDTQYF.

This chain links TRBV7-2 with TRBJ1-5; D may be TRBD1 (5 bases). Trimming shortened V by 5 bases and J by 6 bases, and 20 bases separated the two germline ends. CDR1 is SGHTA, CDR2 FQGNSA, per germline. The CDR3 sequence is 16 residues long. CDR3 sequence (DNA): TGTGCCAGCAGCCCCGACGGGACCCGGGGGTCTCAGCCCCAGCATTTT. Its translation is CASSPDGTRGSQPQHF.

V and J are TRBV9 and TRBJ2-5; D is undetermined. The V and J ends lost 0 bases and 1 base respectively, with 13 bases between them. Germline CDR1 is SGDLS and CDR2 is YYNGEE. This CDR3 contains 16 residues. The CDR3 here is CASSVGPTKFQETQYF. CDR3 sequence (DNA): TGTGCCAGCAGCGTAGGCCCCACTAAATTCCAAGAGACCCAGTACTTC.

The chain recombines TRBV19 with TRBJ1-5; a possible D gene is TRBD1 (5 bases). Trimming stripped 4 bases from V and 0 bases from J, with 10 bases between. Per the germline V gene, CDR1 is LNHDA and CDR2 is SQIVND (reference sequence). The CDR3 spans 15 residues. CDR3 amino acids: CASSRGDFSNQPQHF. The CDR3 region has the DNA TGTGCCAGTAGTAGGGGGGACTTTAGCAATCAGCCCCAGCATTTT.

This chain links TRBV4-3 with TRBJ2-3; 8 positions agree with TRBD2. V trimming: 4 bases; J trimming: 1 base; junction bases outside the gene matches: 10. CDR3 length: 17 amino acids. Germline CDR1 LGHNA, CDR2 YSLEER. The CDR3 DNA reads as TGCGCCAGCAGCCCTCTTGAGAGCGGGGGACGCACAGATACGCAGTATTTT. Amino acid sequence: CASSPLESGGRTDTQYF.

The J gene is TRBJ2-7, the V gene TRBV10-3; D remains ambiguous. V was cut by 0 bases and J by 1 base, with 7 bases left in between. Germline lookup yields CDR1 ENHRY and CDR2 SYGVKD. This CDR3 is 14 amino acids long. The CDR3 DNA is TGTGCCATCAGTGAGTCTGGCCATTCCTACGAGCAGTACTTC. Amino acid sequence: CAISESGHSYEQYF.

The V and J genes are TRBV4-2 and TRBJ2-1, with TRBD2 identical over 13 bases. This CDR3 has 18 amino acids. Germline CDR1 and CDR2: LGHNA and YNFKEQ. V was clipped by 1 base and J by 3 bases; unmatched bases: 6. Written as DNA, the CDR3 is TGTGCCAGCAGCCAAGCACTAGCGGGGGGGCTCTACTACAATGAGCAGTTCTTC. It yields the protein CASSQALAGGLYYNEQFF.

This sequence joins TRBV7-9 and TRBJ1-2, with 10 bases identical to TRBD1. This CDR3 region has 14 residues. The V and J ends lost 5 bases and 8 bases, in that order; junction bases with no gene match: 8. In germline, CDR1 is SEHNR, CDR2 FQNEAQ (reference sequence). CDR3 bases: TGTGCCAGCAGCCTCGACAGGGGGCTTGTGGGCTACACCTTC. Translation gives CASSLDRGLVGYTF.